These 17 T cell receptor beta chains originate from one sample sequenced in a study of T cells in Graves' hyperthyroidism and ophthalmopathy. The investigators amplified TCR beta CDR3 regions from RNA transcripts. During a first-round RT-PCR of the TCR CDR3, the HTBI primer set was used. From the multiplex PCR reads, TCRdb called clonotypes with MiXCR, one entry per CDR3 protein. The sample gives fewer than 450,000 distinct CDR3 sequences, roughly 13% of which show up once; around 28% is in the top ten. The sequencing sample was made of blood. These receptor sequences come from a man between 45 and 60 years old with Graves' ophthalmopathy.

This clonotype has just a few counts. The gene calls are TRBV7-2 and TRBJ2-7; D ambiguous. Trimming removed 5 bases at V and 3 bases at J, with 8 bases between. The CDR3 loop spans 12 amino acids. Germline lookup yields CDR1 SGHTA and CDR2 FQGNSA. The CDR3 protein is CASSRPGYEQYF. CDR3 DNA: TGTGCCAGCAGCCGGCCGGGCTACGAGCAGTACTTC.

This chain links TRBV12-5 with TRBJ2-1; D unresolved. Germline V gene lookup returns CDR1 LGHNT and CDR2 FRNRAP. The V and J ends lost 2 bases and 5 bases respectively, with 13 bases between them. The CDR3 runs 15 residues. CDR3 nucleotide sequence: TGTGCTAGTGGTTTGTGGAGTGAGGCCGACAATGAGCAGTTCTTC. It encodes CASGLWSEADNEQFF.

This clonotype was seen a few times. This sequence joins TRBV19 and TRBJ2-1, with 10 bases lining up with TRBD2. The CDR3 is 15 residues long. V dropped 1 base and J dropped 4; count of bases not matched to a gene: 1. Germline CDR1 LNHDA, CDR2 SQIVND (reference sequence). The CDR3: CASSIGLAGYNEQFF. Written as DNA, the CDR3 is TGTGCCAGTAGTATAGGACTAGCGGGTTACAATGAGCAGTTCTTC.

V gene TRBV19 combines with J gene TRBJ1-1; D is perhaps TRBD1 (6 bases). The CDR3 consists of 15 residues. Germline CDR1 is LNHDA and CDR2 is SQIVND (reference sequence). Between the trimmed V and J ends, which lost 7 bases and 2 bases, there was a span of 17 bases. The CDR3 here is CASTQQGSPNTEAFF. The CDR3 DNA reads as TGTGCCAGTACCCAACAGGGTTCTCCAAACACTGAAGCTTTCTTT.

This clonotype was seen at least ten times. The chain combines TRBV5-1 with TRBJ2-1, with D perhaps TRBD1 (5 bases). Germline V lookup: CDR1 SGHRS, CDR2 YFSETQ. CDR3 length: 15 residues. Between the trimmed V and J ends, which lost 4 bases and 6 bases, there was a span of 17 bases. In DNA, the CDR3 is TGCGCCAGCAGCCTACAGACACAGGCGATCAATGAGCAGTTCTTC. Residues: CASSLQTQAINEQFF.

As regards this clonotype: With a much larger clone just one base away, this may be a read error. V and J are TRBV29-1 and TRBJ2-5, with 10 bases that match TRBD1. The DNA end favors TRBJ2-1, so the J call may be wrong. Germline lookup yields CDR1 SQVTM and CDR2 ANQGSEA. The CDR3 runs 13 residues. CDR3 sequence: CSVRTGGAETQFF. In DNA, the CDR3 is TGCAGCGTTCGGACAGGGGGTGCAGAGACCCAGTTCTTC.

This clonotype was recorded a few times. The genes are TRBV13 and TRBJ1-6, with 8 bases identical to TRBD1. CDR1 is PRHDT and CDR2 is FYEKMQ in the germline V gene (reference sequence). With 5 bases clipped from V and 7 bases from J, the junction kept 4 bases outside the gene matches. The CDR3 contains 14 residues. The CDR3 sequence: CASSTRQGNSPLHF. CDR3 DNA sequence: TGTGCCAGCAGCACCCGACAGGGGAATTCACCCCTCCACTTT.

This clonotype was observed a few times. The gene calls are TRBV19 and TRBJ1-1; D uncertain. V was cut by 8 bases and J by 4 bases, with 17 bases left in between. CDR1 and CDR2 from the germline V gene are LNHDA and SQIVND (reference sequence). This CDR3 has 14 amino acids. In DNA form, the CDR3 reads TGTGCCAGTTCTATAGGTGGTATTGGCACTGAAGCTTTCTTT. Translated: CASSIGGIGTEAFF.

Many counts were recorded for this clonotype. The CDR3 sequence: CASMRTGFYEQYF. In DNA, the CDR3 is TGTGCCAGCATGAGAACTGGTTTCTACGAGCAGTACTTC. The chain couples TRBV2 to TRBJ2-7, with D unresolved. The CDR3 has 13 amino acids. CDR1 is SNHLY, CDR2 FYNNEI, per germline. The V end was cut by 7 bases, the J end by 3 bases, with 13 bases between.

In this sample, this clonotype turned up many times. The chain uses TRBV20-1 and TRBJ1-6; 9 bases match TRBD1. V gave up 3 bases and J gave up 8 bases; unmatched junction bases: 8. From germline, CDR1 is DFQATT and CDR2 SNEGSKA (reference sequence). This CDR3 region has 15 residues. CDR3 protein: CSASTGQGLHSPLHF. DNA for the CDR3: TGCAGTGCTAGCACGGGACAGGGTTTACATTCACCCCTCCACTTT.

The CDR3 sequence: CVTRQGADTQYF. The CDR3, as DNA: TGTGTTACCCGCCAAGGCGCAGATACGCAGTATTTT. The J gene is TRBJ2-3, the V gene TRBV5-4; D is unclear. The CDR3 has 12 residues. CDR1 and CDR2 from the germline V gene are SGHNT and YYREEE (reference sequence).

In its sample, this clonotype was seen many times. V gene TRBV7-2 combines with J gene TRBJ2-3; 7 nucleotides match TRBD2. With V trimmed by 2 bases and J by 4 bases, 6 bases remained unmatched. The length of the CDR3 is 15 residues. The germline CDR1 and CDR2 sequences are SGHTA and FQGNSA. This CDR3 is CASSLNPGGPDTQYF. DNA of the CDR3: TGTGCCAGCAGCTTAAATCCGGGAGGACCAGATACGCAGTATTTT. The full variable domain, completed using reference TRBV7-2 and TRBJ2-3, is GAGVSQSPSNKVTEKGKDVELRCDPISGHTALYWYRQSLGQGLEFLIYFQGNSAPDKSGLPSDRFSAERTGGSVSTLTIQRTQQEDSAVYLCASSLNPGGPDTQYFGPGTRLTVL.

The rearrangement links TRBV25-1 to TRBJ1-2, with D tentatively TRBD1 (6 bases). Germline V lookup: CDR1 MGHDK, CDR2 SYGVNS. Trimming removed 7 bases from V and 0 bases from J, with 18 bases in between. The CDR3 has 16 residues. In nucleotides, the CDR3 is TGTGCCAGCACAATGGGGGGGCGTGTAGCTAACTATGGCTACACCTTC. It encodes CASTMGGRVANYGYTF.

Regarding this clonotype: A read error may be the cause here, since a much bigger clone is one base away. This chain's CDR3 is CARSSTLPDTQYF. In DNA, the CDR3 is TGTGCCAGAAGTTCCACCCTCCCAGATACGCAGTATTTT. The V and J genes are TRBV27 and TRBJ2-3; D gene uncertain. This CDR3 region has 13 residues. The germline CDR1 and CDR2 sequences are MNHEY and SMNVEV (reference sequence).

For this clonotype: This may come from a read error, since a much larger clone is one base off. The gene calls are TRBV6-1 and TRBJ2-2, with unresolved D. The germline V gene has CDR1 MNHNS and CDR2 SASEGT. With 10 bases removed from V and 8 bases from J, the gap between germline ends came to 17 bases. This CDR3 region has 13 residues. CDR3 coding DNA: TGTGCCACAAGAAGACCAGCCCCAGGGGAGCTGTTTTTT. Its translation is CATRRPAPGELFF.

This clonotype was detected ten times or more. The J gene is TRBJ1-5, the V gene TRBV20-1; D perhaps matches TRBD1 (6 bases). The V end was cut by 5 bases, the J end by 4 bases, with 12 bases between. The CDR3 extends over 13 amino acids. Looked up from germline, CDR1 is DFQATT and CDR2 is SNEGSKA (reference sequence). The CDR3 coding sequence is TGCAGTGCTCCACTACAGGGTAATCAGCCCCAGCATTTT. Amino acids: CSAPLQGNQPQHF.

There are many counts of this clonotype. The chain couples TRBV3-1 to TRBJ1-1; 8 bases line up with TRBD1. V lost 1 base, J lost 1 base, and 8 bases stayed unmatched. The CDR3 consists of 17 residues. CDR1 and CDR2 (germline): LGHDT, YNNKEL (reference sequence). The CDR3 is CASSQVATGGANTEAFF. Here the CDR3 DNA reads TGTGCCAGCAGCCAAGTGGCCACAGGGGGGGCGAACACTGAAGCTTTCTTT.